The TCR beta chain under discussion was sequenced for a study of blood T cell repertoires in COVID-19. The table came from immunoSEQ multiplex PCR; TCRdb's copy has only in-frame clones and leaves some out. This table holds some 180,000 clones, approximately 78% found once. Germline CDR1 and CDR2: LGHDT and YNNKEL (reference sequence). Trimming left V 3 bases short and J 3 bases short, with 12 bases between. The length of the CDR3 is 14 residues. The chain carries TRBV3-1 (or the pseudogene TRBV3-2) and TRBJ2-7; tentative D call: TRBD1 (5 bases). The clonotype comes from an elderly woman with active or convalescent COVID-19. Sequenced input: peripheral blood. The CDR3: CASSQDIEYYEQYF. The DNA for the CDR3 is TGTGCCAGCAGCCAGGACATAGAATACTACGAGCAGTACTTC.